This T cell receptor (beta chain) was identified in a study of blood T cell repertoires in COVID-19. Study overall: PBMCs, B-cell-depleted T cells, or T cells were the source of the cDNA or gDNA that made up the material.

This table comes from immunoSEQ multiplex PCR, and its TCRdb copy is limited to in-frame clones, with some not included. The sample consists of about 150,000 clones, less than 90% of them appearing once. Participants reported their clinical history, and cohort assignment relied on those reports. This CDR3 has 17 residues. The germline V gene encodes CDR1 LGHDT and CDR2 YNNKEL (reference sequence). V lost 1 base and J lost 0, with 13 bases in between. This receptor was obtained from a woman aged 50 to 60 who had recovered from COVID-19. This sequence joins TRBV3-1 (or the pseudogene TRBV3-2) and TRBJ1-5; D perhaps matches TRBD1 (5 bases). Specimen: PBMCs or T cells enriched from blood (not recorded which). The CDR3 protein is CASSQVRPRDSNQPQHF. DNA for the CDR3: TGTGCCAGCAGCCAAGTTAGGCCCAGGGATAGCAATCAGCCCCAGCATTTT.